The 27 T cell receptor beta chains below were found in one sample sequenced in a study of cytomegalovirus exposure and HLA in healthy donors. The PCR had 60 Vbeta and 13 Jbeta primers. Produced via immunoSEQ multiplex PCR; TCRdb's table is partial and in-frame only. The sample has about 110,000 clones, roughly 84% seen once; the top ten hold roughly 5.6%. The sequenced sample consisted of PBMCs. The receptors stem from a young man in good health and CMV-seropositive.

The rearrangement joins TRBV5-4 to TRBJ2-1, with D perhaps TRBD1 (5 bases). With 4 bases removed from V and 0 bases from J, the gap between germline ends came to 14 bases. Germline assignment: CDR1 SGHNT and CDR2 YYREEE (reference sequence). The CDR3 length is 16 residues. Written as DNA, the CDR3 is TGTGCCAGCAGCCTGACTCAGGGTTTCTCCTACAATGAGCAGTTCTTC. This gives the protein CASSLTQGFSYNEQFF.

The chain joins TRBV11-2 to TRBJ1-1; D gene uncertain. Trimming removed 3 bases at V and 8 bases at J, with 7 bases between. The CDR3 is 11 amino acids. Germline CDR1 reads SGHAT; CDR2 reads FQNNGV. The DNA of the CDR3 is TGTGCCAGCAGCTTCCCGGGAGAAGCTTTCTTT. Translation: CASSFPGEAFF.

The chain uses TRBV27 and TRBJ2-1; 7 nucleotides line up with TRBD1. The V gene's germline CDR1 is MNHEY and CDR2 SMNVEV (reference sequence). There are 16 residues in the CDR3. V lost 4 bases, J lost 3 bases, and 9 bases stayed unmatched. CDR3 residues: CASSSTGTAFYNEQFF. CDR3 bases: TGTGCCAGCAGTTCCACCGGGACAGCCTTCTACAATGAGCAGTTCTTC.

This rearrangement joins TRBV5-6 to TRBJ2-5; 16 positions match TRBD2. Germline V gene lookup returns CDR1 SGHDT and CDR2 YYEEEE. The CDR3 runs to 17 residues. The ends lost 3 bases at V and 5 bases at J; junction bases unmatched: 7. DNA of the CDR3: TGTGCCAGCAGCTCTGGGACTAGCGGGGGGGCGAGTGAGACCCAGTACTTC. Amino acid sequence: CASSSGTSGGASETQYF.

The chain couples TRBV4-1 to TRBJ1-1; D is possibly TRBD1 (5 bases). The CDR3 has 16 residues. The V end was cut by 1 base, the J end by 1 base, with 13 bases between. Germline V gene sequence: CDR1 MGHRA, CDR2 YSYEKL. The CDR3 coding sequence is TGCGCCAGCAGCCAAGCGGATACAGGCCCGAACACTGAAGCTTTCTTT. This translates into CASSQADTGPNTEAFF.

This clone showed up just a few times. The chain couples TRBV27 to TRBJ1-2; no firm D call. This CDR3 contains 13 residues. Deletions cut 6 bases from V and 8 bases from J, with 16 bases between. From germline, CDR1 is MNHEY and CDR2 SMNVEV (reference sequence). CDR3 coding DNA: TGTGCCAGCAGCCCTACAGTGGCCTCAGGCTACACCTTC. It encodes CASSPTVASGYTF.

The CDR3 bases are TGTGCCAGCAGTAACCCAGGGGTATTCTCCAGCTCCTACAATGAGCAGTTCTTC. This encodes CASSNPGVFSSSYNEQFF. This chain joins TRBV25-1 and TRBJ2-1; the D gene is possibly TRBD1 (6 bases). Germline values: CDR1 MGHDK, CDR2 SYGVNS. The CDR3 consists of 18 residues. The ends were cut back, 5 bases at V and 0 bases at J, with 20 bases in the middle.

Turning to this clone: The junction differs from germline at one of its ends, possibly a read error. The V gene is TRBV7-9, the J gene TRBJ1-2, with a weak D call TRBD1 (6 bases). Germline V gives CDR1 SEHNR, CDR2 FQNEAQ (reference sequence). The CDR3 has 14 residues. The CDR3 loop reads CSSSLSGQSYGYTF. CDR3 DNA sequence: TGTTCCAGCAGCTTATCCGGACAGAGTTATGGCTACACCTTC.

This clone was found a few times. The chain has TRBV29-1 and TRBJ1-2, with a possible D match to TRBD1 (5 bases). From germline, CDR1 is SQVTM and CDR2 ANQGSEA. The CDR3 is made up of 14 amino acids. V lost 4 bases, J lost 3 bases, and 15 bases lay in between. The CDR3 region has the DNA TGCAGCGTTGGGGCAGGGATGAGCGACTATGGCTACACCTTC. It specifies CSVGAGMSDYGYTF.

This chain joins TRBV21-1 and TRBJ2-7; the table names TRBD1, a call not compared with the DNA. TRBV21-1 constitutes a pseudogene. This CDR3 comprises 15 residues. The CDR3 DNA is TGTGCCAGCAGCAAAGGTGACCCACAGGGTTACGAGCAGTACTTC. It is translated as CASSKGDPQGYEQYF.

This rearrangement joins TRBV2 to TRBJ2-7, with a possible D match to TRBD1 (6 bases). Germline values: CDR1 SNHLY, CDR2 FYNNEI. This CDR3 has 13 amino acids. The V end lost 7 bases, the J end lost 2 bases, and 12 bases lay between the germline ends. The CDR3 bases are TGTGCCAGCACGGACAGTCAGACCTACGAGCAGTACTTC. Residues: CASTDSQTYEQYF. The complete variable domain, with remaining parts taken from reference TRBV2 and TRBJ2-7, reads EPEVTQTPSHQVTQMGQEVILRCVPISNHLYFYWYRQILGQKVEFLVSFYNNEISEKSEIFDDQFSVERPDGSNFTLKIRSTKLEDSAMYFCASTDSQTYEQYFGPGTRLTVT.

J is TRBJ1-4 and V is TRBV19; a possible D gene is TRBD1 (6 bases). The V gene lost 4 bases and the J gene lost 5 bases, with 14 bases spanning the gap. Germline assignment: CDR1 LNHDA and CDR2 SQIVND (reference sequence). The CDR3 extends over 15 amino acids. CDR3 in DNA: TGTGCCAGTAGTACCCCCCAGGGGAACAATGAAAAACTGTTTTTT. It translates to CASSTPQGNNEKLFF.

The chain links TRBV6-4 to TRBJ2-2; D is unresolved. The CDR3 consists of 14 residues. The germline gives CDR1 MRHNA, CDR2 SNTAGT. V lost 7 bases and J 6 bases, leaving 15 bases between the germline ends. CDR3 region: CASTLSSSSGELFF. In nucleotides, the CDR3 is TGTGCCAGCACCCTATCGTCAAGTTCCGGGGAGCTGTTTTTT.

This chain links TRBV5-3 with TRBJ1-6, with D tentatively TRBD1 (6 bases). TRBV5-3 is filed as an ORF, its function uncertain. This CDR3 has 16 residues. V gave up 3 bases and J gave up 4 bases, with 14 bases separating them. CDR3 DNA: TGTGCCAGAAGCTGCAACGGGACACCTTATAATTCACCCCTCCACTTT. Amino acids: CARSCNGTPYNSPLHF.

This clone has only a few counts. The chain combines TRBV4-3 with TRBJ2-5, with 11 positions matching TRBD1. The V gene end was trimmed by 2 bases and the J gene end by 1 base; junction bases not matched to a gene: 3. This CDR3 is built from 16 residues. Germline CDR1 reads LGHNA; CDR2 reads YSLEER. In DNA, the CDR3 is TGCGCCAGCAGCCAAAGAGGGACAGGGGGCCAAGAGACCCAGTACTTC. This encodes CASSQRGTGGQETQYF.

The chain has TRBV5-1 and TRBJ1-2; D remains unclear. Germline CDR1 SGHRS, CDR2 YFSETQ. The CDR3 is 14 amino acids. V lost 2 bases to trimming and J lost 8 bases, with 16 bases between them. The CDR3 region is CASSFRGRSQGYTF. The CDR3 DNA follows: TGCGCCAGCAGCTTTCGGGGAAGGAGTCAGGGCTACACCTTC.

The genes are TRBV7-9 and TRBJ2-7, with D possibly TRBD1 on 6 matching bases. Germline loops: CDR1 SEHNR, CDR2 FQNEAQ (reference sequence). Trimming removed 5 bases at V and 2 bases at J, with 13 bases between. CDR3 length: 14 residues. The CDR3 region has the DNA TGTGCCAGCAGCCACAAGACAGGCCCCTACGAGCAGTACTTC. It specifies CASSHKTGPYEQYF.

This clone came up once. The chain is built from TRBV5-3 and TRBJ1-1, with 8 nucleotides matching TRBD1. TRBV5-3 is identified as an open reading frame with a role that is uncertain. The CDR3 sequence is 16 residues long. The V segment lost 2 bases and the J segment 1 base; nucleotides outside the gene matches: 7. CDR3 loop: CARSFRGRPGNTEAFF. Written as DNA, the CDR3 is TGTGCCAGAAGCTTCAGGGGGCGCCCAGGGAACACTGAAGCTTTCTTT.

The chain carries TRBV28 and TRBJ2-2, with D maybe TRBD1 (6 bases). Per the germline V gene, CDR1 is MDHEN and CDR2 is SYDVKM. Trimming stripped 3 bases from V and 3 bases from J, with 11 bases between. The CDR3 extends over 15 amino acids. The CDR3 DNA follows: TGTGCCAGCAGTTTCAGGGGCAGGCACACCGGGGAGCTGTTTTTT. This codes for CASSFRGRHTGELFF.

J is TRBJ2-3 and V is TRBV7-8, with a tentative D call TRBD1 (6 bases). The CDR3 totals 18 residues. The germline CDR1 and CDR2 sequences are SGHVS and FQNEAQ. V lost 2 bases and J 2 bases, leaving 20 bases between the germline ends. CDR3 loop: CASSLRAGDPLHTDTQYF. The CDR3 region has the DNA TGTGCCAGCAGCTTACGTGCAGGGGACCCTCTACACACAGATACGCAGTATTTT.

This clone was counted between two and nine times. V is TRBV19 and J is TRBJ1-2; TRBD1 might be the D (5 bases). Germline V gene lookup returns CDR1 LNHDA and CDR2 SQIVND (reference sequence). This CDR3 is 12 amino acids long. Trimming cost V 3 bases and J 7 bases, with 9 bases left between them. DNA for the CDR3: TGTGCCAGTAGTATTGGAGGGGTTGGCTACACCTTC. This codes for CASSIGGVGYTF.

This clone appeared a few times. The V and J genes are TRBV9 and TRBJ1-2; 7 bases are a match to TRBD1. The ends lost 6 bases at V and 0 bases at J; junction bases unmatched: 5. The CDR3 has 14 amino acids. Germline values: CDR1 SGDLS, CDR2 YYNGEE. The CDR3 loop reads CASTGQASNYGYTF. The CDR3 nucleotides are TGTGCCAGCACCGGACAGGCATCTAACTATGGCTACACCTTC.

V gene TRBV7-8 combines with J gene TRBJ1-4; 9 bases fit TRBD1. Per the germline V gene, CDR1 is SGHVS and CDR2 is FQNEAQ. The CDR3 contains 15 residues. The trim removed 2 bases at V and 4 bases at J, leaving 2 bases unmatched. CDR3 DNA: TGTGCCAGCAGCTTAAGGACAGGGGTTAATGAAAAACTGTTTTTT. Translated, it gives CASSLRTGVNEKLFF. Full variable domain (remainder filled in from reference TRBV7-8 and TRBJ1-4): GAGVSQSPRYKVAKRGQDVALRCDPISGHVSLFWYQQALGQGPEFLTYFQNEAQLDKSGLPSDRFFAERPEGSVSTLKIQRTQQEDSAVYLCASSLRTGVNEKLFFGSGTQLSVL.

CDR3 in amino acids: CASRPGGWSEKLFF. In DNA, the CDR3 is TGTGCCAGCAGGCCAGGGGGATGGAGTGAAAAACTGTTTTTT. The chain is built from TRBV6-1 and TRBJ1-4, with 7 bases that match TRBD1. CDR3 size: 14 residues. The V segment lost 6 bases and the J segment 7 bases; nucleotides outside the gene matches: 8. The germline V gene encodes CDR1 MNHNS and CDR2 SASEGT.

This rearrangement joins TRBV11-2 to TRBJ1-2; 7 positions match TRBD1. CDR1 is SGHAT, CDR2 FQNNGV, per germline. The CDR3 has 15 residues. The J segment lost 7 bases and the V segment lost 0 bases, leaving 8 bases of the junction unmatched. CDR3 nucleotide sequence: TGTGCCAGCAGCTTAGATTTGGCGGGACAGTCTGGCTACACCTTC. It is translated as CASSLDLAGQSGYTF.

This clone occurred once. V gene TRBV19 combines with J gene TRBJ2-3; 8 nucleotides match TRBD2. The CDR3 spans 15 residues. V was pared by 6 bases and J by 3 bases, with 8 bases of the junction left unmatched. CDR1 and CDR2 from the germline V gene are LNHDA and SQIVND (reference sequence). The CDR3 loop reads CASRERGGPTDTQYF. CDR3 nucleotide sequence: TGTGCCAGTAGGGAACGGGGGGGCCCGACAGATACGCAGTATTTT.

The V call is TRBV7-9, the J call TRBJ2-1; the D gene is possibly TRBD2 (6 bases). Germline V gene lookup returns CDR1 SEHNR and CDR2 FQNEAQ (reference sequence). This CDR3 is built from 13 residues. Trimming stripped 0 bases from V and 15 bases from J, with 15 bases between. CDR3 residues: CASSLAGGDSRFF. In nucleotides, the CDR3 is TGTGCCAGCAGCTTAGCGGGTGGGGACTCGCGGTTCTTC.